The 24 T cell receptor beta chains in this list originate from one sample, sequenced in a study of blood T cells in healthy people across ages. Combining a sample-barcoded 5' primer with a J-beta primer mix, a second PCR ran for roughly 7 to 11 cycles. TCRdb redid the calling of the 5' RACE reads with MiXCR, one entry per CDR3 protein. This table holds hundreds of thousands of distinct CDR3 sequences, roughly 41% found once. The sequenced material came from blood. Receptor source: a woman aged 60-75 years in good health.

This chain links TRBV28 with TRBJ1-1; D gene ambiguous. There are 13 residues in the CDR3. Germline V CDR1 and CDR2: MDHEN, SYDVKM. Between the trimmed V and J ends, which lost 6 bases and 1 base, there was a span of 9 bases. CDR3 amino acids: CASSMDGNTEAFF. The CDR3 nucleotides are TGTGCCAGCAGCATGGACGGGAACACTGAAGCTTTCTTT.

The genes are TRBV20-1 and TRBJ2-5; D gene unclear. The DNA matches TRBJ2-7 better at its end, which makes the J call doubtful. The CDR3 has 14 amino acids. Germline CDR1 and CDR2: DFQATT and SNEGSKA (reference sequence). CDR3 protein: CSASPRVQTSEQYF. CDR3 in DNA: TGCAGTGCTAGTCCTCGGGTCCAAACGAGCGAGCAGTACTTC.

The CDR3 DNA reads as TGTGCCAGCAGCTTGGGGACTAGCGACAATGAGCAGTACTTC. This codes for CASSLGTSDNEQYF. This rearrangement joins TRBV5-6 to TRBJ2-4; 9 bases align to TRBD2. With V trimmed by 0 bases and J by 13 bases, 8 bases remained unmatched. Germline CDR1 SGHDT, CDR2 YYEEEE. The CDR3 extends over 14 amino acids.

As for this clonotype: Possible read error: a much larger clone is one base away. This chain links TRBV6-5 with TRBJ2-7; 10 bases fit TRBD2. The CDR3 totals 15 residues. With 2 bases clipped from V and 3 bases from J, the junction kept 4 bases outside the gene matches. The V gene's germline CDR1 is MNHEY and CDR2 SVGAGI. The CDR3 here is CASSYGASGGYEQYF. DNA for the CDR3: TGTGCCAGCAGTTACGGGGCTAGCGGGGGCTACGAGCAGTACTTC.

This chain connects TRBV20-1 to TRBJ2-7; TRBD2 agrees at 11 bases. The CDR3 loop spans 15 amino acids. The germline gives CDR1 DFQATT, CDR2 SNEGSKA (reference sequence). V was clipped by 3 bases and J by 2 bases; unmatched bases: 6. Here the CDR3 reads CSASSLTSGTYEQYF. The CDR3 DNA is TGCAGTGCTAGTTCTTTGACTAGCGGGACCTACGAGCAGTACTTC.

This clonotype turned up a few times. The chain recombines TRBV27 with TRBJ2-7; either TRBD1 or TRBD2 may fit D (5 bases each). The germline CDR1 and CDR2 sequences are MNHEY and SMNVEV (reference sequence). The CDR3 is 13 amino acids. V was pared by 6 bases and J by 3 bases, with 12 bases between. The CDR3 sequence is CASRTGPNYEQYF. The CDR3 DNA is TGTGCCAGCAGGACGGGACCCAACTACGAGCAGTACTTC.

The genes are TRBV20-1 and TRBJ1-1; TRBD1 matches 10 bases. The CDR3 spans 19 residues. Germline CDR1 reads DFQATT; CDR2 reads SNEGSKA (reference sequence). The CDR3 DNA reads TGCAGGCGTAAGAGACAGGGGGCCGTATGGGGCCGTATCAACACTGAAGCTTTCTTT. This gives the protein CRRKRQGAVWGRINTEAFF.

The chain couples TRBV20-1 to TRBJ2-5; D remains ambiguous. The CDR3 spans 13 residues. Trimming removed 0 bases at V and 7 bases at J, with 12 bases between. Germline CDR1 reads DFQATT; CDR2 reads SNEGSKA (reference sequence). The CDR3 loop is CSARDMRTWTQYF. DNA for the CDR3: TGCAGTGCTAGAGATATGCGTACCTGGACCCAGTACTTC.

This clonotype appeared once. The rearrangement links TRBV15 to TRBJ2-7, with D perhaps TRBD1 (5 bases). V shed 2 bases and J shed 2 bases, with 13 bases lying between them. The CDR3 consists of 15 residues. The germline V gene encodes CDR1 LNHNV and CDR2 YYDKDF (reference sequence). The CDR3 protein is CATSRTRQPPYEQYF. DNA of the CDR3: TGTGCCACCAGCAGAACCCGACAGCCACCCTACGAGCAGTACTTC. Complete variable domain (other parts from reference TRBV15 and TRBJ2-7): DAMVIQNPRYQVTQFGKPVTLSCSQTLNHNVMYWYQQKSSQAPKLLFHYYDKDFNNEADTPDNFQSRRPNTSFCFLDIRSPGLGDTAMYLCATSRTRQPPYEQYFGPGTRLTVT.

This sequence joins TRBV7-6 and TRBJ2-5; D might be TRBD1 (5 bases). The germline gives CDR1 SGHVS, CDR2 FNYEAQ. V lost 3 bases and J 1 base, leaving 9 bases between the germline ends. The length of the CDR3 is 14 residues. CDR3 sequence: CASSFGQAQETQYF. The DNA of the CDR3 is TGTGCCAGCAGCTTCGGACAAGCCCAAGAGACCCAGTACTTC.

This clonotype appeared many times. This chain joins TRBV7-9 and TRBJ2-5, with D unresolved. Germline V gene lookup returns CDR1 SEHNR and CDR2 FQNEAQ (reference sequence). Trimming removed 5 bases from V and 5 bases from J, with 12 bases in between. The length of the CDR3 is 13 residues. CDR3 residues: CASSAWQEETQYF. The CDR3 region has the DNA TGTGCCAGCAGCGCCTGGCAGGAGGAGACCCAGTACTTC.

This clonotype was seen only a few times. The chain employs TRBV18 and TRBJ2-4, with TRBD1 as a possible D gene (6 bases). The closer fit of TRBJ2-7 to the DNA end suggests the J call may be wrong. This CDR3 is 15 amino acids long. CDR1 is KGHSH, CDR2 LQKENI, per germline. CDR3 residues: CASSPGRQGIHEQYF. In nucleotides, the CDR3 is TGTGCCAGCTCACCGGGGCGTCAGGGGATACACGAGCAGTACTTC.

J is TRBJ2-6 and V is TRBV5-1; D gene unclear. Deletions cut 5 bases from V and 0 bases from J, with 18 bases between. This CDR3 has 18 amino acids. From germline, CDR1 is SGHRS and CDR2 YFSETQ. The DNA of the CDR3 is TGCGCCAGCAGAAATCCTACGACCTTGAGCTCTGGGGCCAACGTCCTGACTTTC. Its protein product is CASRNPTTLSSGANVLTF.

The chain combines TRBV20-1 with TRBJ2-1, with D perhaps TRBD2 (6 bases). Germline V gives CDR1 DFQATT, CDR2 SNEGSKA (reference sequence). The V end was cut by 8 bases, the J end by 8 bases, with 19 bases between. The CDR3 is 13 amino acids. The CDR3 DNA follows: TGCAGTTGGATAATAGGCGGGGTGGATGAGCAGTTCTTC. This sequence encodes CSWIIGGVDEQFF.

In this sample, this clonotype turned up a few times. The chain is built from TRBV6-2 or TRBV6-3 and TRBJ2-3; perhaps TRBD2 as D (5 bases). Trimming took 4 bases from V and 0 from J, leaving 11 bases between them. This CDR3 has 15 amino acids. Germline values: CDR1 MNHEY, CDR2 SVGEGT. Here the CDR3 reads CASSSKLESTDTQYF. CDR3 coding DNA: TGTGCCAGCAGTTCCAAACTAGAAAGCACAGATACGCAGTATTTT.

About this clonotype itself: This may stem from a read error, because a much larger clone lies one nucleotide away. The J gene is TRBJ2-7, the V gene TRBV28; D gene uncertain. The germline gives CDR1 MDHEN, CDR2 SYDVKM. This CDR3 comprises 11 residues. CDR3 amino acids: CVSSPQYEQYF. CDR3 bases: TGTGTCAGCAGTCCCCAATACGAGCAGTACTTC.

This clonotype was picked up many times. The rearrangement links TRBV7-9 to TRBJ2-7, with 14 nucleotides matching TRBD2. The germline CDR1 and CDR2 sequences are SEHNR and FQNEAQ (reference sequence). The trim removed 6 bases at V and 4 bases at J, leaving 8 bases unmatched. This CDR3 has 16 amino acids. The CDR3 DNA reads as TGTGCCAGCAGTTCTTTCGGGACTAGCGGGAGTTACGAGCAGTACTTC. Protein sequence: CASSSFGTSGSYEQYF.

A single count supports this clonotype. Possible read error: a much larger clone is one base away. The V and J genes are TRBV29-1 and TRBJ2-5, with D possibly matching TRBD2 (7 bases). TRBJ2-7 matches the DNA end more closely, so the J call is doubtful. CDR1 SQVTM and CDR2 ANQGSEA come from the germline V gene. This CDR3 is 13 amino acids long. CDR3 sequence: CSVVYRGADEQYF. CDR3 nucleotide sequence: TGCAGCGTTGTTTACCGGGGGGCCGACGAGCAGTACTTC.

With respect to this clonotype: One base away lies a much larger clone, so this may be a sequencing read error. The rearrangement links TRBV11-2 to TRBJ2-1; possibly TRBD1 or TRBD2 for D (6 bases each). This CDR3 contains 21 residues. Germline V lookup: CDR1 SGHAT, CDR2 FQNNGV. V lost 1 base and J 13 bases, leaving 38 bases between the germline ends. The CDR3 DNA reads TGTGCCAGCAGCTTAGTCCCAGGAGGGCAGGGGAAACTCCATGGAAGAGAGACCCAGTTCTTC. This codes for CASSLVPGGQGKLHGRETQFF.

This clonotype was recorded a few times. This chain links TRBV5-6 with TRBJ2-1, with 10 nucleotides matching TRBD1. CDR3 length: 14 amino acids. Germline V gene lookup returns CDR1 SGHDT and CDR2 YYEEEE. V was clipped by 4 bases and J by 8 bases; unmatched bases: 6. The CDR3 DNA follows: TGTGCCAGCAGCGATGGACAGGGGGGCCATGAGCAGTTCTTC. Amino acids: CASSDGQGGHEQFF.

Details on this clonotype: One junction end does not reproduce the germline sequence, and a read error may be involved. The chain employs TRBV7-3 and TRBJ2-3; 9 bases match TRBD2. The CDR3 covers 16 residues. Germline CDR1 reads SGHTA; CDR2 reads FQGTGA. The CDR3: CANSLRRGGGSDTQYF. The CDR3 nucleotides are TGTGCCAACAGCTTAAGGCGGGGGGGAGGCTCAGATACGCAGTATTTT.

This clonotype was observed a handful of times. V gene TRBV28 combines with J gene TRBJ2-6, with D perhaps TRBD1 (6 bases). V was cut by 5 bases and J by 3 bases, with 14 bases left in between. Per the germline V gene, CDR1 is MDHEN and CDR2 is SYDVKM. The CDR3 runs to 16 residues. The CDR3 loop is CASSPQQGFGANVLTF. The DNA for the CDR3 is TGTGCCAGCAGTCCCCAACAGGGATTTGGGGCCAACGTCCTGACTTTC.

V is TRBV20-1 and J is TRBJ2-7, with a weak D call TRBD1 (6 bases). The assigned J gene may be wrong: the sequence end matches TRBJ2-5 better. Per the germline V gene, CDR1 is DFQATT and CDR2 is SNEGSKA (reference sequence). The CDR3 is made up of 13 amino acids. The CDR3 nucleotides are TGCAGTGCTAGCCCCAGGGGCGCCGAGACCCAGTACTTC. Translation gives CSASPRGAETQYF.

This chain's CDR3 is CASSFPLAGGTYNEQFF. CDR3 sequence (DNA): TGTGCCAGCAGTTTCCCCCTAGCGGGGGGGACCTACAATGAGCAGTTCTTC. The chain joins TRBV27 to TRBJ2-1; 12 bases are shared with TRBD2. Per the germline V gene, CDR1 is MNHEY and CDR2 is SMNVEV (reference sequence). The CDR3 spans 17 residues. The V and J ends lost 3 bases and 2 bases, in that order; junction bases with no gene match: 5.